This T cell receptor (beta chain) is from a study of OX40 agonist ivuxolimab in advanced cancers. CDR3 size: 16 residues. Germline trimming cut 2 bases from V and 5 bases from J; bases unmatched to any gene: 6. Germline values: CDR1 MNHEY, CDR2 SVGAGI. Measured with immunoSEQ multiplex PCR; TCRdb has only the in-frame clones, and not every one. The table lists around 60,000 clones, 80% to 95% of them singletons. This TCR derives from an adult with an advanced solid tumor such as melanoma, head and neck, liver or kidney cancer. V is TRBV6-5 and J is TRBJ2-2; 9 bases line up with TRBD2. The source was CD4+ or CD8+ T cells sorted from blood, collected in a trial of the OX40 agonist ivuxolimab. CDR3 in DNA: TGTGCCAGCAGTTACGGAGGCGGGAGGGGGACCGGGGAGCTGTTTTTT. It codes for CASSYGGGRGTGELFF.